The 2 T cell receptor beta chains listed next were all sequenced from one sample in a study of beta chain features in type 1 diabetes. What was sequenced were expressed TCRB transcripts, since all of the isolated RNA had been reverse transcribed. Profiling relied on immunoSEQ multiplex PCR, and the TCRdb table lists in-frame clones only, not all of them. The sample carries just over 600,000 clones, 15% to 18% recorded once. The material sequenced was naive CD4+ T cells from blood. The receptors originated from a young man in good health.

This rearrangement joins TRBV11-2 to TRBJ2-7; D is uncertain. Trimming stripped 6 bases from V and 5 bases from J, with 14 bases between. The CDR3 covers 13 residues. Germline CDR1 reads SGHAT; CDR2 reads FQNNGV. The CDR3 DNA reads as TGTGCCAGCAGGCCACTGACCGCGCACGAGCAGTACTTC. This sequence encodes CASRPLTAHEQYF.

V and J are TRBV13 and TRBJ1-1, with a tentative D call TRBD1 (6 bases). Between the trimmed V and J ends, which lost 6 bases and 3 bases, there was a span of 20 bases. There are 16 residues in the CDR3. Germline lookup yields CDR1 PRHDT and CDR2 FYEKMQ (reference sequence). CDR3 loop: CASRLNYRVKDTEAFF. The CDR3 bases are TGTGCCAGCAGGCTAAACTACAGGGTTAAGGACACTGAAGCTTTCTTT.